Listed here is a single T cell receptor (beta chain). The antigen is not known. This sample is drawn from a study of identical twins. TCRdb processed the 5' RACE reads anew with MiXCR; each CDR3 protein has one entry. The sample contains roughly 690,000 distinct CDR3 sequences, approximately 21% of which appear only once. CDR1 SGHKS and CDR2 YYEKEE come from the germline V gene (reference sequence). The trim removed 1 base at V and 4 bases at J, leaving 5 bases unmatched. This CDR3 is 16 amino acids long. Study-level findings and limits: Compared with unrelated sharing, twin-shared out-of-frame alpha sequences had more low-probability sequences.

These data were also filed under a second study, of T cells expressing NK-cell markers. From that report: Sorted T-cell subsets CD3+CD56+NKG2C+, CD3+CD56+NKG2C- and CD3+CD56-NKG2C+ were TCR beta-sequenced. A range of 1.0-7.0% of CD8+ T cells consisted of dominant NKG2C+ clonotypes in 6 or 7 donors. Certain NKG2C+ T cell clones were expanded, and their HCMV specificity remained unclear.

This TCR was recovered from a woman under 30 in good health. Sequencing was performed on PBMCs. This chain connects TRBV5-5 to TRBJ2-3; the match to TRBD2 covers 11 bases. The CDR3 loop is CASSLQLAGAADTQYF. CDR3 bases: TGTGCCAGCAGCTTGCAACTAGCGGGGGCAGCAGATACGCAGTATTTT.